The 20 T cell receptor beta chains reported below all come from one sample, sequenced in a study of T cells in Graves' hyperthyroidism and ophthalmopathy. There were TCR beta CDR3 regions amplified from RNA transcripts. The TCR CDR3 was amplified in a first-round RT-PCR using the HTBI primer set. TCRdb ran MiXCR on the multiplex PCR reads and lists one entry per CDR3 protein. The data hold more than 300,000 distinct CDR3 sequences, with roughly 14% observed a single time. The sequenced material came from blood. Receptor source: a woman aged 60-70 years with Graves' hyperthyroidism.

This clonotype was observed a handful of times. The V gene is TRBV20-1, the J gene TRBJ2-7; 9 bases line up with TRBD1. Trimming took 5 bases from V and 2 from J; bases not matched to a gene: 10. Germline values: CDR1 DFQATT, CDR2 SNEGSKA (reference sequence). The CDR3 is 15 amino acids. CDR3 nucleotides: TGCAGTGCTGTGGACCGGGACAGGGCCACCTACGAGCAGTACTTC. Translating it yields CSAVDRDRATYEQYF.

On this clonotype itself: Just one base apart from a much larger clone, this may be a read error. This chain links TRBV24-1 with TRBJ1-5; TRBD1 agrees at 9 bases. Germline values: CDR1 KGHDR, CDR2 SFDVKD. Trimming removed 2 bases from V and 6 bases from J; junction bases left unmatched: 7. This CDR3 region has 16 residues. The CDR3 reads CATSDWLDRGSQPQHF. The CDR3 DNA is TGTGCCACCAGTGATTGGTTGGACAGGGGCAGTCAGCCCCAGCATTTT.

This clonotype has a count of ten or more. V is TRBV2 and J is TRBJ2-7; D is unresolved. Germline V lookup: CDR1 SNHLY, CDR2 FYNNEI. This CDR3 comprises 13 residues. The V end was cut by 3 bases, the J end by 3 bases, with 9 bases between. The CDR3, as DNA: TGTGCCAGCAGTGAGGAACCCGGCTACGAGCAGTACTTC. This codes for CASSEEPGYEQYF. Together with reference TRBV2 and TRBJ2-7, the CDR3 gives the full variable domain: EPEVTQTPSHQVTQMGQEVILRCVPISNHLYFYWYRQILGQKVEFLVSFYNNEISEKSEIFDDQFSVERPDGSNFTLKIRSTKLEDSAMYFCASSEEPGYEQYFGPGTRLTVT.

Ten or more counts support this clonotype. The genes are TRBV9 and TRBJ2-7; 9 bases align to TRBD2. CDR1 and CDR2 (germline): SGDLS, YYNGEE. J was trimmed by 2 bases and V by 1 base; bases with no gene match: 4. The CDR3 covers 15 residues. For the CDR3, the DNA is TGTGCCAGCAGCGTACGCGGGAGGGGACCCTACGAGCAGTACTTC. Protein product: CASSVRGRGPYEQYF.

This clonotype has a count of ten or more. The genes are TRBV11-1 and TRBJ2-5; the D gene is possibly TRBD1 (5 bases). V was clipped by 5 bases and J by 4 bases, with 17 bases between them. The germline CDR1 and CDR2 sequences are SGHAT and FQDESV (reference sequence). The CDR3 extends over 15 amino acids. CDR3 DNA: TGTGCCAGCAGCAGAACAGGCGTGATCGGAGAGACCCAGTACTTC. Its translation: CASSRTGVIGETQYF. Full variable domain (remainder filled in from reference TRBV11-1 and TRBJ2-5): EAEVAQSPRYKITEKSQAVAFWCDPISGHATLYWYRQILGQGPELLVQFQDESVVDDSQLPKDRFSAERLKGVDSTLKIQPAELGDSAMYLCASSRTGVIGETQYFGPGTRLLVL.

This clonotype was detected only a few times. The chain couples TRBV19 to TRBJ2-7; 11 nucleotides match TRBD2. Germline V CDR1 and CDR2: LNHDA, SQIVND (reference sequence). With V trimmed by 4 bases and J by 7 bases, 6 bases remained unmatched. CDR3 length: 14 amino acids. The CDR3 region is CASSKMRLAGEQYF. The CDR3 nucleotides are TGTGCCAGTAGTAAAATGCGACTAGCGGGAGAGCAGTACTTC.

This clonotype was recorded many times. The J gene is TRBJ1-2, the V gene TRBV20-1; 8 nucleotides line up with TRBD1. Trimming at V came to 5 bases and at J to 2 bases, leaving 7 bases not matched to a gene. The CDR3 is 14 amino acids. Germline CDR1 DFQATT, CDR2 SNEGSKA (reference sequence). CDR3 DNA sequence: TGCAGTGCTCCGACTGGGACAGGAAACTATGGCTACACCTTC. Residues: CSAPTGTGNYGYTF.

This clonotype appeared many times. The chain links TRBV7-8 to TRBJ2-7, with D possibly TRBD1 on 6 matching bases. V lost 7 bases and J lost 6, with 22 bases in between. This CDR3 region has 15 residues. From germline, CDR1 is SGHVS and CDR2 FQNEAQ. CDR3: CASTAGRDTLREQYF. In DNA, the CDR3 is TGTGCCAGCACCGCAGGCCGGGACACCCTTCGCGAGCAGTACTTC.

This clonotype was seen ten or more times. J is TRBJ1-1 and V is TRBV24-1; unclear D gene. The CDR3 has 14 residues. V was shortened by 5 bases and J by 1 base, with 10 bases between the two germline ends. Germline CDR1 KGHDR, CDR2 SFDVKD. In nucleotides, the CDR3 is TGTGCCACCAGTGCCACGGACGGGAACACTGAAGCTTTCTTT. Its protein product is CATSATDGNTEAFF.

This clonotype was seen ten or more times. The rearrangement links TRBV5-1 to TRBJ1-3; unclear D gene. CDR1 is SGHRS and CDR2 is YFSETQ in the germline V gene. There are 13 residues in the CDR3. V shed 4 bases and J shed 8 bases, with 13 bases lying between them. Here the CDR3 DNA reads TGCGCCAGCAGCGCGGACGGAAAGGACACCATATATTTT. This codes for CASSADGKDTIYF. Together with reference TRBV5-1 and TRBJ1-3, the CDR3 gives the full variable domain: KAGVTQTPRYLIKTRGQQVTLSCSPISGHRSVSWYQQTPGQGLQFLFEYFSETQRNKGNFPGRFSGRQFSNSRSEMNVSTLELGDSALYLCASSADGKDTIYFGEGSWLTVV.

This clonotype was found many times. The chain employs TRBV28 and TRBJ2-7, with unresolved D. Germline assignment: CDR1 MDHEN and CDR2 SYDVKM. The ends were cut back, 5 bases at V and 2 bases at J, with 13 bases in the middle. This CDR3 is built from 14 residues. CDR3 DNA sequence: TGTGCCAGCAGTGAACAGTTGGGCCCCTACGAGCAGTACTTC. It yields the protein CASSEQLGPYEQYF.

This clonotype was observed many times. The CDR3 here is CASSSQQDQETQYF. The CDR3 DNA reads as TGTGCCAGTAGTTCCCAGCAGGACCAAGAGACCCAGTACTTC. V is TRBV19 and J is TRBJ2-5; D unclear. The V end was cut by 5 bases, the J end by 0 bases, with 10 bases between. The CDR3 covers 14 residues. CDR1 is LNHDA and CDR2 is SQIVND in the germline V gene (reference sequence).

This clonotype has only a few counts. The rearrangement uses TRBV2 and TRBJ2-6; possible D gene TRBD1, 5 bases. This CDR3 comprises 16 residues. Per the germline V gene, CDR1 is SNHLY and CDR2 is FYNNEI. The V and J ends lost 6 bases and 0 bases respectively, with 12 bases between them. The DNA for the CDR3 is TGTGCCAGCAGGCCTCGACAGAGCTCTGGGGCCAACGTCCTGACTTTC. Translation gives CASRPRQSSGANVLTF.

This clonotype appeared a few times. The rearrangement joins TRBV6-2 or TRBV6-3 to TRBJ1-2, with a tentative D call TRBD1 (5 bases). Trimming stripped 7 bases from V and 0 bases from J, with 9 bases between. From germline, CDR1 is MNHEY and CDR2 SVGEGT. The CDR3 totals 13 residues. As DNA, the CDR3 is TGTGCCAGCACCCGAGGGGCTAACTATGGCTACACCTTC. Residues: CASTRGANYGYTF.

The table lists this clonotype with many counts. The chain combines TRBV20-1 with TRBJ1-2; D possibly corresponds to TRBD1 (5 bases). Germline V gene data show CDR1 as DFQATT and CDR2 as SNEGSKA (reference sequence). The germline V and J ends were trimmed by 0 bases and 7 bases, with 12 bases remaining between them. The CDR3 covers 13 residues. The CDR3: CSARDGTGVGYTF. CDR3 DNA sequence: TGCAGTGCTAGAGATGGGACTGGGGTTGGCTACACCTTC.

This clonotype was recorded many times. The CDR3 sequence is CASSVFSGSAYEQYF. Written as DNA, the CDR3 is TGTGCCAGCAGTGTTTTCAGCGGATCGGCCTACGAGCAGTACTTC. The rearrangement uses TRBV6-1 and TRBJ2-7, with D perhaps TRBD2 (5 bases). Trimming cost V 4 bases and J 2 bases, with 15 bases left between them. The germline CDR1 and CDR2 sequences are MNHNS and SASEGT. The CDR3 runs 15 residues.

Notes on this clonotype: This may stem from a read error, because a much larger clone lies one nucleotide away. The chain joins TRBV5-1 to TRBJ2-3; D gene uncertain. V was clipped by 0 bases and J by 2 bases, with 10 bases between them. The V gene's germline CDR1 is SGHRS and CDR2 YFSETQ. CDR3 length equals 15 residues. The CDR3 is CASSLGGTLTDTQYF. In nucleotides, the CDR3 is TGCGCCAGCAGCTTGGGGGGAACCCTCACAGATACGCAGTATTTT.

This chain uses TRBV12-3 or TRBV12-4 with TRBJ1-2; D gene ambiguous. The ends were cut back, 3 bases at V and 6 bases at J, with 8 bases in the middle. The CDR3 runs to 12 residues. The CDR3 nucleotides read TGTGCCAGCAGTTTCTCTGGGGATGGCTACACCTTC. Protein: CASSFSGDGYTF.

There are a few counts of this clonotype. This chain connects TRBV7-9 to TRBJ1-2; tentatively, D is TRBD1 (6 bases). Trimming cost V 5 bases and J 8 bases, with 15 bases left between them. The CDR3 spans 13 residues. Germline V lookup: CDR1 SEHNR, CDR2 FQNEAQ (reference sequence). Written as DNA, the CDR3 is TGTGCCAGCAGCCTCGACAGGCTAAGAGGCTACACCTTC. Residues: CASSLDRLRGYTF.

There are many counts of this clonotype. The genes are TRBV11-2 and TRBJ2-1; the match to TRBD1 covers 10 bases. V lost 7 bases and J lost 7; bases outside the gene matches: 13. Per germline, CDR1 SGHAT and CDR2 FQNNGV. CDR3 length: 16 residues. In DNA, the CDR3 is TGTGCCAGCAACCCAGGGCCGGGACAGGGGCATAATGAGCAGTTCTTC. It specifies CASNPGPGQGHNEQFF.